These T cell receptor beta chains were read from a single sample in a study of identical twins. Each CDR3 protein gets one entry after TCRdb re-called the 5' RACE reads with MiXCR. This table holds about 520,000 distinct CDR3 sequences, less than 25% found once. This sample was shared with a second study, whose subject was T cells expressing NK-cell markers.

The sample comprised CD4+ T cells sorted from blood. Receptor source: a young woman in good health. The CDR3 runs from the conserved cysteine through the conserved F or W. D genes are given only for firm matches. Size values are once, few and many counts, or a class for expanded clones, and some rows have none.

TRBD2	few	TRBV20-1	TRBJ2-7	TGCAGTGCTAGGAAGCGGGAGAACCACGAGCAGTACTTC	CSARKRENHEQYF
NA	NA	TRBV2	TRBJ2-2	TGTGCCAGCAGGGGAGCGGCCGGGGAGCTGTTTTTT	CASRGAAGELFF
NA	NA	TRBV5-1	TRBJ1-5	TGCGCCAGCAGCTCATACATCGGTCAGCCCCAGCATTTT	CASSSYIGQPQHF
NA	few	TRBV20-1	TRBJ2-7	TGCAGTGCTACGTACTACGCTATGGGCTCCTACGAGCAGTACTTC	CSATYYAMGSYEQYF
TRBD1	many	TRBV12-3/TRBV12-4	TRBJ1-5	TGTGCCAGCAGCCCAGGGGGTGGCCAGCCCCAGCATTTT	CASSPGGGQPQHF
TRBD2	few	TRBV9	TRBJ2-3	TGTGCCAGCAGCGTGGGACTAGCCGCCACAGATACGCAGTATTTT	CASSVGLAATDTQYF
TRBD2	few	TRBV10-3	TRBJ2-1	TGTGCCATCAGCCGACTAGCGGGGGGGGTATCCAATGAGCAGTTCTTC	CAISRLAGGVSNEQFF
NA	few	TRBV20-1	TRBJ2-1	TGCAGTGCTAGAGAAGGGGTGAGCTCCTACAATGAGCAGTTCTTC	CSAREGVSSYNEQFF
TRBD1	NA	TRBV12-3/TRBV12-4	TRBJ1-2	TGTGCCAGCAGTCTGGCCCAGGGGGCCAACTATGGCTACACCTTC	CASSLAQGANYGYTF
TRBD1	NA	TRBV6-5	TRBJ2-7	TGTGCCAGCAGTTACTCGATGCCGGGACAGGGGCTGTTGGAGCAGTACTTC	CASSYSMPGQGLLEQYF
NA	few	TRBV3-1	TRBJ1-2	TGTGCCAGCAGCCTGGGGGACCTTGGCTACACCTTC	CASSLGDLGYTF
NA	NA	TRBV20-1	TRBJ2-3	TGCAGTGCTAGCTCCCCAGCGGGTTTACATAAGGGACAAGATACGCAGTATTTT	CSASSPAGLHKGQDTQYF
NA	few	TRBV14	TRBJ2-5	TGTGCCAGCAGCCAAGCCCTTAGGACTTCAAAAGAGACCCAGTACTTC	CASSQALRTSKETQYF
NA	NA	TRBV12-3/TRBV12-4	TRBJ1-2	TGTGCCAGCACTTCTGAGCGGGATGGCTACACCTTC	CASTSERDGYTF
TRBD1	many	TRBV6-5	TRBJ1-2	TGTGCCAGCAGACCCGGGACAGGGGAAGGCTACACCTTC	CASRPGTGEGYTF
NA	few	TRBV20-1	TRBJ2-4	TGCAGTGCTAGAGATCCCTGGTTAGCCAAAAACATTCAGTACTTC	CSARDPWLAKNIQYF
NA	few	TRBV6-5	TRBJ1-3	TGTGCCAGCAGTTACACAAGTGGAAACACCATATATTTT	CASSYTSGNTIYF
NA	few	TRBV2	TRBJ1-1	TGTGCCAGCAGTGAAGGGACTCGGCGGGCTTTCTTT	CASSEGTRRAFF
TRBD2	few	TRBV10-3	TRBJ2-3	TGTGCCATCGCACTAGCGGGAGGAGGGGTCCCAGATACGCAGTATTTT	CAIALAGGGVPDTQYF
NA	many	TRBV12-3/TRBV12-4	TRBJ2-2	TGTGCCAGCAGCCGGAGAACCGGGGAGCTGTTTTTT	CASSRRTGELFF
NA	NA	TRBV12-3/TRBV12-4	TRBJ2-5	TGTGCCAGCAGTGGGGGGACAGAGACCCAGTACTTC	CASSGGTETQYF